This TCR beta chain was retrieved from a study of T cell responses to AZD1222 COVID-19 vaccine (dated by TCRdb to the early 2020s). For the wider study: A total of 230 to 250 trial participants underwent TCR sequencing, of whom about 200 had received two doses of AZD1222 and some 25 had received two doses of the MenACWY control vaccine. Enrollment into the trials was organized by age into subgroups of 18-55, 56-69 and 70-plus years, and those subgroups contained roughly 160, 29 and 62 TCR-sequenced participants, respectively. Paper-wide results and their limitations: No day 14 peak-response samples were available, so repertoires were characterized only after the peak T cell response. After two AZD1222 doses, spike-specific TCR breadth and depth were significantly higher than at day 0 and than in MenACWY recipients. CD4 TCRs associated with the vaccine covered the entire spike protein, and the dominant responses were in regions 160-218 and 743-854. The 56-69-year group was small, and its depth increase did not reach significance, likely because of low power. Most participants were white British and females outnumbered males, and the authors suggested that clonal diversity may have been underestimated. Nearly half of unique spike-specific TCRs reportedly recognized epitopes outside regions mutated in the B.1.351 and B.1.1.7 variants. Conclusions about previously exposed vaccinees are limited because only five or six AZD1222 recipients were SARS-CoV-2 seropositive at baseline.

The CDR3 regions of human TCRbeta chains were analyzed by immunosequencing. The authors' analysis ran thus. Repertoire TCRs were checked for matches against a reference library of SARS-CoV-2-specific TCRs that had been generated using the MIRA antigen-specificity platform. Breadth meant the fraction of unique TCRs that were SARS-CoV-2-associated, whereas depth meant the fraction of total T cells that were SARS-CoV-2-associated. Each spike-specific TCR was assigned to its reactive spike region and to a CD4 or CD8 class using the MIRA data. Log10-transformed breadth and depth values were compared by one-way ANOVA with Sidak's multiple comparisons tests. This is the immuneACCESS table as TCRdb keeps it, with only in-frame sequences that have V and J called. A part of the clones is gone; compared with another copy, unresolved V genes explain less than half, and the rest is unexplained. V, J and clone size are taken as reported in that table, and D and trimming were inferred from the DNA itself. The sample yields about 140,000 clones; 85% to 95% were counted once. The top ten clonotypes cover approximately 12% of the sample.

This clone was seen once. Its antigen remains undetermined. It has no much larger one-base neighbor in the sample; base qualities were not kept. CDR1 LNHDA and CDR2 SQIVND were looked up in the germline V gene (reference sequence). Deletion took 6 bases off V and 5 bases off J, with a span of 4 bases between the germline ends. There are 10 amino acids in the CDR3, from cysteine to phenylalanine inclusive. The retained sequence is limited to the CDR3, 30 bases, with the frame set at the first base. Per the publication, the time point label means: sample from adult after SARS-CoV-2 infection, after symptom onset. A couple of convalescent COVID-19 patients, sampled after symptom onset from adults with prior SARS-CoV-2 infection, were also TCR-sequenced for comparison.

The TCR originated in an adult who had recovered from COVID-19. Sequencing was performed on peripheral blood, taken after recovery from COVID-19. The chain is made from TRBV19 and TRBJ1-1; no confident D gene assignment can be made. The nucleotide sequence is given as TGTGCCAGTAGAGGAACTGAAGCTTTCTTT. The encoded protein is CASRGTEAFF.